Each of the 21 T cell receptor beta chains below was sequenced from the same sample in a study of blood T cells in healthy people across ages. Alongside a J-beta primer mix, a sample-barcoded 5' primer served in a second PCR lasting about 7 to 12 cycles. MiXCR, applied by TCRdb to the 5' RACE reads, yields one record per CDR3 protein. Of some 1.4 million distinct CDR3 sequences in the sample, approximately 38% were seen once. The sequencing input was blood. Every receptor here comes from a woman under 30 in good health.

V and J are TRBV5-1 and TRBJ2-7; no clear D gene. This CDR3 has 15 residues. With 3 bases removed from V and 7 bases from J, the gap between germline ends came to 20 bases. Germline V CDR1 and CDR2: SGHRS, YFSETQ. The CDR3 is CASSSEKDAYNEQYF. For the CDR3, the DNA is TGCGCCAGCAGCTCCGAGAAAGATGCGTACAATGAGCAGTACTTC.

This clonotype was seen a handful of times. The chain recombines TRBV10-3 with TRBJ2-1; perhaps TRBD2 as D (6 bases). This CDR3 spans 13 amino acids. V dropped 1 base and J dropped 8 bases, with 9 bases sitting between them. Germline CDR1 is ENHRY and CDR2 is SYGVKD. CDR3 loop: CAISELRGDEQFF. The CDR3 region has the DNA TGTGCCATCAGTGAGTTGCGGGGAGATGAGCAGTTCTTC.

The rearrangement links TRBV19 to TRBJ2-1; D unresolved. CDR3 length: 13 amino acids. V was trimmed by 3 bases and J by 6 bases, leaving 9 bases between them. Germline V gene data show CDR1 as LNHDA and CDR2 as SQIVND (reference sequence). DNA of the CDR3: TGTGCCAGTAGTATCGAATTAATCAATGAGCAGTTCTTC. It yields the protein CASSIELINEQFF.

A remark on this clonotype: A read error may be the cause here, since a much bigger clone is one base away. J is TRBJ2-7 and V is TRBV10-3; D unresolved. Germline V gene lookup returns CDR1 ENHRY and CDR2 SYGVKD. The CDR3 has 16 amino acids. The CDR3 DNA reads TGTGCCATCGGTGAGTCGACGGGTGTCACCTCCTACGAGCAGTACTTC. This encodes CAIGESTGVTSYEQYF.

The gene calls are TRBV5-1 and TRBJ2-7; D is possibly TRBD2 (5 bases). V lost 2 bases and J 0 bases, leaving 12 bases between the germline ends. The CDR3 is 15 amino acids. CDR1 and CDR2 from the germline V gene are SGHRS and YFSETQ. Here the CDR3 DNA reads TGCGCCAGCAGCTTAGACGGGAAGCGCTCCTACGAGCAGTACTTC. Amino acids: CASSLDGKRSYEQYF.

This clonotype was detected a few times. This rearrangement joins TRBV5-1 to TRBJ2-5, with D perhaps TRBD1 (6 bases). CDR3 size: 15 residues. Germline loops: CDR1 SGHRS, CDR2 YFSETQ. Between the trimmed V and J ends, which lost 4 bases and 2 bases, there was a span of 15 bases. This CDR3 is CASSVPQGTQETQYF. The CDR3 region has the DNA TGCGCCAGCAGCGTCCCACAGGGAACACAAGAGACCCAGTACTTC.

The chain recombines TRBV18 with TRBJ2-1; TRBD1 matches 7 bases. The CDR3 spans 16 residues. Germline loops: CDR1 KGHSH, CDR2 LQKENI. V lost 2 bases to trimming and J lost 3 bases; unmatched junction nucleotides: 7. CDR3 sequence reads: CASSPSRDRDYNEQFF. DNA for the CDR3: TGTGCCAGCTCACCATCTCGAGACAGGGACTACAATGAGCAGTTCTTC.

On this clonotype: The junction departs from germline at one end; a sequencing error may be responsible. The chain recombines TRBV4-1 with TRBJ2-1; the match to TRBD2 covers 12 bases. CDR1 is MGHRA and CDR2 is YSYEKL in the germline V gene. This CDR3 has 17 residues. The CDR3 region has the DNA TGCGCCAGCAGCCAACAACGGACTAGCGGGGCGTCCAATGGGCAGTTCTTC. It yields the protein CASSQQRTSGASNGQFF.

This clonotype was picked up a small number of times. At one end, the junction sequence differs from germline, possibly due to a read error. This rearrangement joins TRBV7-9 to TRBJ2-1; D is unresolved. Germline V lookup: CDR1 SEHNR, CDR2 FQNEAQ (reference sequence). This CDR3 region has 14 residues. The CDR3 reads CASSFTGSHNEQFF. The CDR3 DNA is TGTGCCAGCAGCTTTACTGGCTCCCACAATGAGCAGTTCTTC.

This clonotype was found a few times. The J gene is TRBJ2-1, the V gene TRBV27, with D possibly TRBD2 on 6 matching bases. The CDR3 sequence is 15 residues long. V dropped 4 bases and J dropped 2 bases, with 12 bases sitting between them. Germline CDR1 MNHEY, CDR2 SMNVEV (reference sequence). CDR3 in DNA: TGTGCCAGCAGTTCAGAGCGGGTTACCTACAATGAGCAGTTCTTC. This gives the protein CASSSERVTYNEQFF.

The rearrangement links TRBV20-1 to TRBJ2-7, with D maybe TRBD2 (6 bases). This CDR3 is 13 amino acids long. V shed 3 bases and J shed 2 bases, with 11 bases lying between them. CDR1 DFQATT and CDR2 SNEGSKA come from the germline V gene (reference sequence). The CDR3 region is CSARDGGTYEQYF. CDR3 DNA: TGCAGTGCTAGGGACGGGGGAACCTACGAGCAGTACTTC.

V usage is TRBV2 and J usage is TRBJ2-1; D perhaps matches TRBD1 (6 bases). V lost 11 bases and J 9 bases, leaving 17 bases between the germline ends. CDR1 and CDR2 from the germline V gene are SNHLY and FYNNEI. This CDR3 comprises 12 residues. The chain's CDR3 is CAFTAQGSEQFF. As DNA, the CDR3 is TGTGCCTTCACCGCTCAGGGGAGTGAGCAGTTCTTC.

The J gene is TRBJ2-5, the V gene TRBV2, with D possibly matching TRBD2 (5 bases). CDR1 and CDR2 (germline): SNHLY, FYNNEI. Trimming took 4 bases from V and 11 from J, leaving 14 bases between them. CDR3 length: 12 residues. CDR3 nucleotides: TGTGCCAGCAGTGTCGAGGGTCCTGAGCAGTACTTC. It encodes CASSVEGPEQYF.

The chain couples TRBV20-1 to TRBJ2-7; TRBD2 matches at 9 bases. V gave up 6 bases and J gave up 4 bases; unmatched junction bases: 7. Germline V gene sequence: CDR1 DFQATT, CDR2 SNEGSKA (reference sequence). This CDR3 region has 13 residues. This CDR3 reads CSATTSGVYEQYF. CDR3 sequence (DNA): TGCAGTGCCACGACTAGCGGAGTGTACGAGCAGTACTTC.

The chain has TRBV27 and TRBJ2-7; either TRBD1 or TRBD2 may fit D (6 bases each). The germline V gene encodes CDR1 MNHEY and CDR2 SMNVEV (reference sequence). The CDR3 covers 15 residues. The V gene lost 5 bases and the J gene lost 4 bases, with 18 bases spanning the gap. CDR3 coding DNA: TGTGCCAGCAGTCTAAAGGGGGAGGCCCTATACGAGCAGTACTTC. Translation gives CASSLKGEALYEQYF.

V gene TRBV11-2 combines with J gene TRBJ2-5; possibly TRBD2 for D (5 bases). The CDR3 extends over 14 amino acids. Trimming cost V 0 bases and J 11 bases, with 16 bases left between them. CDR1 and CDR2 (germline): SGHAT, FQNNGV. The CDR3 DNA is TGTGCCAGCAGCTTAGATGGGTGGGGAGCTGAGCAGTACTTC. As protein: CASSLDGWGAEQYF. Complete variable domain (other parts from reference TRBV11-2 and TRBJ2-5): EAGVAQSPRYKIIEKRQSVAFWCNPISGHATLYWYQQILGQGPKLLIQFQNNGVVDDSQLPKDRFSAERLKGVDSTLKIQPAKLEDSAVYLCASSLDGWGAEQYFGPGTRLLVL.

This clonotype has only a few counts. The chain carries TRBV2 and TRBJ2-5; D might be TRBD2 (6 bases). The CDR3 spans 15 residues. The ends were cut back, 6 bases at V and 2 bases at J, with 16 bases in the middle. The germline CDR1 and CDR2 sequences are SNHLY and FYNNEI. The DNA for the CDR3 is TGTGCCAGCAGCTCGGTTGGGACTTATCAAGAGACCCAGTACTTC. It specifies CASSSVGTYQETQYF. The whole variable domain, remainder taken from reference TRBV2 and TRBJ2-5, is EPEVTQTPSHQVTQMGQEVILRCVPISNHLYFYWYRQILGQKVEFLVSFYNNEISEKSEIFDDQFSVERPDGSNFTLKIRSTKLEDSAMYFCASSSVGTYQETQYFGPGTRLLVL.

This chain connects TRBV5-1 to TRBJ2-1, with 11 bases matching TRBD2. Germline V CDR1 and CDR2: SGHRS, YFSETQ. The J segment lost 9 bases and the V segment lost 7 bases, leaving 12 bases of the junction unmatched. CDR3 length: 15 residues. In DNA form, the CDR3 reads TGCGCCAGCGGGTCGGTAGCGGGAGGGCCCAGTGAGCAGTTCTTC. Amino acids: CASGSVAGGPSEQFF.

The chain couples TRBV13 to TRBJ2-3, with 13 positions matching TRBD2. CDR3 length equals 16 residues. The germline V gene has CDR1 PRHDT and CDR2 FYEKMQ (reference sequence). The V segment lost 5 bases and the J segment 6 bases; nucleotides outside the gene matches: 8. The CDR3 bases are TGTGCCAGCAGCACGGGACTAGCGGGGTCCAAGGATACGCAGTATTTT. Its protein is CASSTGLAGSKDTQYF.

This clonotype was picked up many times. The chain is built from TRBV5-1 and TRBJ2-1; 12 bases map to TRBD2. CDR3 length equals 15 residues. The junction had 3 bases not matched to a gene; V was cut back by 3 bases and J by 5 bases. CDR1 is SGHRS and CDR2 is YFSETQ in the germline V gene. The CDR3 DNA is TGCGCCAGCAGCTCTCTAGCGGGGGGGGACAATGAGCAGTTCTTC. This translates into CASSSLAGGDNEQFF.

The table lists this clonotype with a few counts. The rearrangement uses TRBV29-1 and TRBJ2-3; 12 bases align to TRBD2. Germline CDR1 and CDR2: SQVTM and ANQGSEA. This CDR3 is 15 amino acids long. J lost 7 bases, V lost 3 bases, and 8 bases had no gene match. CDR3 in amino acids: CSVDLTSGRAYTQYF. The CDR3 DNA sequence: TGCAGCGTTGACCTGACTAGCGGGAGAGCGTATACGCAGTATTTT.